The rows below give T cell receptor beta chains drawn from one sample of a study of blood T cell repertoires in COVID-19. Profiling relied on immunoSEQ multiplex PCR, and the TCRdb table lists in-frame clones only, not all of them. The sample lists approximately 19,000 clones, around nine tenths occurring once. Sequencing was performed on peripheral blood. The origin of the receptors is a human donor in a cohort sampled during active COVID-19. The donor label of this sample is uncertain. Each CDR3 is given with its conserved first and last residue. A D gene is named only where the DNA matches it firmly. Rows give clone size only sometimes, using once, few, many, or a class for an expanded clone.

clone_size: -
cdr3_length: 14
v_call: TRBV2
d_call: TRBD1
j_call: TRBJ1-2
cdr3_nt: TGTGCCAGCAGTGAGCAGGACAGGAGCTATGGCTACACCTTC
cdr3_aa: CASSEQDRSYGYTF

clone_size: -
cdr3_length: 15
v_call: TRBV18
d_call: TRBD1
j_call: TRBJ2-1
cdr3_nt: TGTGCCAGCTCGTCCGGGACAGGGGCCTACAATGAGCAGTTCTTC
cdr3_aa: CASSSGTGAYNEQFF

clone_size: -
cdr3_length: 13
v_call: TRBV18
d_call: -
j_call: TRBJ1-3
cdr3_nt: TGTGCCAGCTCATCGGGACTTGGAAACACCATATATTTT
cdr3_aa: CASSSGLGNTIYF

clone_size: once
cdr3_length: 15
v_call: TRBV5-1
d_call: TRBD2
j_call: TRBJ2-3
cdr3_nt: TGCGCCAGCAGCTTGGGGCGACTAGCGGGAGATACGCAGTATTTT
cdr3_aa: CASSLGRLAGDTQYF

clone_size: few
cdr3_length: 15
v_call: TRBV5-4
d_call: TRBD1
j_call: TRBJ1-5
cdr3_nt: TGTGCCAGCAGCTCGACAGGGGCCGCGGATCAGCCCCAGCATTTT
cdr3_aa: CASSSTGAADQPQHF

clone_size: -
cdr3_length: 13
v_call: TRBV28
d_call: -
j_call: TRBJ2-5
cdr3_nt: TGTGCCAGCAGTGCTATGGGGCGGGAGACCCAGTACTTC
cdr3_aa: CASSAMGRETQYF

clone_size: -
cdr3_length: 14
v_call: TRBV29-1
d_call: TRBD1
j_call: TRBJ1-3
cdr3_nt: TGCAGCGTTGATGCAGGGGGCTCTGGAAACACCATATATTTT
cdr3_aa: CSVDAGGSGNTIYF

clone_size: -
cdr3_length: 16
v_call: TRBV6-5
d_call: TRBD2
j_call: TRBJ2-3
cdr3_nt: TGTGCCAGCAGTTTCTTCCCTAGCGGTACCACAGATACGCAGTATTTT
cdr3_aa: CASSFFPSGTTDTQYF

clone_size: -
cdr3_length: 13
v_call: TRBV7-3
d_call: -
j_call: TRBJ1-2
cdr3_nt: TGTGCCAGCAGCTCCAGACCAGAGGGTTCCTGCACCTTC
cdr3_aa: CASSSRPEGSCTF

clone_size: -
cdr3_length: 17
v_call: TRBV11-2
d_call: TRBD1
j_call: TRBJ2-7
cdr3_nt: TGTGCCAGCAGCTTAGGAGTGGCCGGGACAGGGATCCACGAGCAGTACTTC
cdr3_aa: CASSLGVAGTGIHEQYF

clone_size: -
cdr3_length: 13
v_call: TRBV4-2
d_call: TRBD1
j_call: TRBJ2-1
cdr3_nt: TGTGCCAGCAGCCAAGGACAGGGTGGTGAGCAGTTCTTC
cdr3_aa: CASSQGQGGEQFF

clone_size: -
cdr3_length: 16
v_call: TRBV24-1
d_call: -
j_call: TRBJ2-7
cdr3_nt: TGTGCCACCAGTGATTTGGGGGCACCATTCAGCCACGAGCAGTACTTC
cdr3_aa: CATSDLGAPFSHEQYF

clone_size: -
cdr3_length: 17
v_call: TRBV6-2/TRBV6-3
d_call: TRBD2
j_call: TRBJ2-2
cdr3_nt: TGTGCCAGCAGTTACCTTCCGGGAGGGCCTAACACCGGGGAGCTGTTTTTT
cdr3_aa: CASSYLPGGPNTGELFF

clone_size: -
cdr3_length: 16
v_call: TRBV29-1
d_call: TRBD1
j_call: TRBJ1-1
cdr3_nt: TGCAGCGTATCTCGGACGGCAGGGGGGATCGACACTGAAGCTTTCTTT
cdr3_aa: CSVSRTAGGIDTEAFF

clone_size: -
cdr3_length: 15
v_call: TRBV5-4
d_call: -
j_call: TRBJ1-1
cdr3_nt: TGTGCCAGCAGCTTGCCCTCCCAGGTGAACACTGAAGCTTTCTTT
cdr3_aa: CASSLPSQVNTEAFF

clone_size: -
cdr3_length: 14
v_call: TRBV18
d_call: TRBD1
j_call: TRBJ1-2
cdr3_nt: TGTGCCAGCTCACCGACGGACAGGGGCCATGGCTACACCTTC
cdr3_aa: CASSPTDRGHGYTF

clone_size: few
cdr3_length: 12
v_call: TRBV28
d_call: -
j_call: TRBJ2-7
cdr3_nt: TGTGCCAGCAGTTCGGCTAGCTACGAGCAGTACTTC
cdr3_aa: CASSSASYEQYF

clone_size: few
cdr3_length: 13
v_call: TRBV27
d_call: -
j_call: TRBJ2-7
cdr3_nt: TGTGCCAGCAGTTTAAACCGGGGTAGCGAGCAGTACTTC
cdr3_aa: CASSLNRGSEQYF

clone_size: -
cdr3_length: 15
v_call: TRBV6-6
d_call: TRBD1
j_call: TRBJ2-7
cdr3_nt: TGTGCCAGCAGTTACTACGGACAGGACGACTACGAGCAGTACTTC
cdr3_aa: CASSYYGQDDYEQYF

clone_size: -
cdr3_length: 14
v_call: TRBV11-2
d_call: -
j_call: TRBJ2-7
cdr3_nt: TGTGCCAGCAGCTTAGTATCACAGTCCTACGAGCAGTACTTC
cdr3_aa: CASSLVSQSYEQYF

clone_size: -
cdr3_length: 15
v_call: TRBV11-3
d_call: TRBD1
j_call: TRBJ2-7
cdr3_nt: TGTGCCAGCAGCCCCTCGACAGGGCAACAATACGAGCAGTACTTC
cdr3_aa: CASSPSTGQQYEQYF

clone_size: -
cdr3_length: 16
v_call: TRBV5-4
d_call: -
j_call: TRBJ1-2
cdr3_nt: TGTGCCAGCAGCTTAGATTTCGACAGGCCGCCCGGTGGCTACACCTTC
cdr3_aa: CASSLDFDRPPGGYTF

clone_size: -
cdr3_length: 14
v_call: TRBV30
d_call: -
j_call: TRBJ2-7
cdr3_nt: TGTGCCTGGAGTAAAGGGCCCGGGGGCTACGAGCAGTACTTC
cdr3_aa: CAWSKGPGGYEQYF

clone_size: -
cdr3_length: 17
v_call: TRBV18
d_call: -
j_call: TRBJ2-2
cdr3_nt: TGTGCCAGCTCACCACCTCGGTCAGGGACTAACACCGGGGAGCTGTTTTTT
cdr3_aa: CASSPPRSGTNTGELFF

clone_size: -
cdr3_length: 16
v_call: TRBV7-8
d_call: TRBD2
j_call: TRBJ2-3
cdr3_nt: TGTGCCAGCAGCTTAAGGCGTGGCGGGAGCTCAGATACGCAGTATTTT
cdr3_aa: CASSLRRGGSSDTQYF

clone_size: -
cdr3_length: 13
v_call: TRBV13
d_call: TRBD1
j_call: TRBJ1-4
cdr3_nt: TGTGCCAGCAGCATGGACAGGGCTGAAAAACTGTTTTTT
cdr3_aa: CASSMDRAEKLFF

clone_size: -
cdr3_length: 13
v_call: TRBV6-5
d_call: TRBD2
j_call: TRBJ2-7
cdr3_nt: TGTGCCAGCAGCCTAGCGGGAGCCTACGAGCAGTACTTC
cdr3_aa: CASSLAGAYEQYF

clone_size: -
cdr3_length: 14
v_call: TRBV24-1
d_call: TRBD1
j_call: TRBJ1-2
cdr3_nt: TGTGCCACCAGTGCCCCGGACAGGAGCTATGGCTACACCTTC
cdr3_aa: CATSAPDRSYGYTF

clone_size: -
cdr3_length: 15
v_call: TRBV11-2
d_call: TRBD2
j_call: TRBJ2-3
cdr3_nt: TGTGCCAGCAGCTTACGGCGGGAGTCCGCAGATACGCAGTATTTT
cdr3_aa: CASSLRRESADTQYF

clone_size: -
cdr3_length: 15
v_call: TRBV7-9
d_call: TRBD2
j_call: TRBJ2-3
cdr3_nt: TGTGCCAGCAGCTTAAGGCGGGGGAGCACAGATACGCAGTATTTT
cdr3_aa: CASSLRRGSTDTQYF

clone_size: -
cdr3_length: 14
v_call: TRBV5-1
d_call: TRBD1
j_call: TRBJ1-1
cdr3_nt: TGCGCCAGCAGCCCGGCAGGGGGCATGACTGAAGCTTTCTTT
cdr3_aa: CASSPAGGMTEAFF

clone_size: -
cdr3_length: 17
v_call: TRBV5-1
d_call: TRBD2
j_call: TRBJ2-1
cdr3_nt: TGCGCCAGCAGCTTGGGGCTAGCGGGAGAGTCCTACAATGAGCAGTTCTTC
cdr3_aa: CASSLGLAGESYNEQFF

clone_size: -
cdr3_length: 15
v_call: TRBV5-6
d_call: TRBD1
j_call: TRBJ2-2
cdr3_nt: TGTGCCAGCAGCTTCGGGGACAGGAACACCGGGGAGCTGTTTTTT
cdr3_aa: CASSFGDRNTGELFF

clone_size: once
cdr3_length: 18
v_call: TRBV5-4
d_call: TRBD2
j_call: TRBJ2-5
cdr3_nt: TGTGCCAGCAGCTTGGGGCGGACTAGCGGGAGTGGGGGAGAGACCCAGTACTTC
cdr3_aa: CASSLGRTSGSGGETQYF

clone_size: -
cdr3_length: 14
v_call: TRBV28
d_call: -
j_call: TRBJ1-1
cdr3_nt: TGTGCCAGCAGCCTAGCCAGCAGAAACACTGAAGCTTTCTTT
cdr3_aa: CASSLASRNTEAFF

clone_size: -
cdr3_length: 12
v_call: TRBV2
d_call: -
j_call: TRBJ2-7
cdr3_nt: TGTGCCAGCAGGGACATCGCCTACGAGCAGTACTTC
cdr3_aa: CASRDIAYEQYF

clone_size: once
cdr3_length: 16
v_call: TRBV3-1/TRBV3-2
d_call: TRBD2
j_call: TRBJ2-7
cdr3_nt: TGTGCCAGCAGCCACGGTGCTAGCGGCAGCTCCTACGAGCAGTACTTC
cdr3_aa: CASSHGASGSSYEQYF

clone_size: -
cdr3_length: 15
v_call: TRBV28
d_call: TRBD1
j_call: TRBJ1-1
cdr3_nt: TGTGCCAGCAGCCGACAGGGGGGAGGGAACACTGAAGCTTTCTTT
cdr3_aa: CASSRQGGGNTEAFF

clone_size: -
cdr3_length: 11
v_call: TRBV30
d_call: -
j_call: TRBJ2-7
cdr3_nt: TGTGCCTGGAGTACCGGGGGCGAGCAGTACTTC
cdr3_aa: CAWSTGGEQYF

clone_size: -
cdr3_length: 15
v_call: TRBV28
d_call: -
j_call: TRBJ2-3
cdr3_nt: TGTGCCAGCACCAATGGGGGGGCTAGCACAGATACGCAGTATTTT
cdr3_aa: CASTNGGASTDTQYF

clone_size: -
cdr3_length: 14
v_call: TRBV2
d_call: TRBD1
j_call: TRBJ2-1
cdr3_nt: TGTGCCAGCAAGACCGGGACAGAGTACAATGAGCAGTTCTTC
cdr3_aa: CASKTGTEYNEQFF

clone_size: -
cdr3_length: 13
v_call: TRBV5-5
d_call: -
j_call: TRBJ1-1
cdr3_nt: TGTGCCAGCAGCTTGCGGGGAGGCACTGAAGCTTTCTTT
cdr3_aa: CASSLRGGTEAFF

clone_size: -
cdr3_length: 14
v_call: TRBV5-4
d_call: -
j_call: TRBJ2-5
cdr3_nt: TGTGCCAGCAGCTTGGGACAGCTCCAAGAGACCCAGTACTTC
cdr3_aa: CASSLGQLQETQYF

clone_size: -
cdr3_length: 14
v_call: TRBV29-1
d_call: TRBD1
j_call: TRBJ2-1
cdr3_nt: TGCAGCGTTGAAGGTCAGGGGGTTAGGGATGAGCAGTTCTTC
cdr3_aa: CSVEGQGVRDEQFF

clone_size: -
cdr3_length: 16
v_call: TRBV6-5
d_call: -
j_call: TRBJ1-1
cdr3_nt: TGTGCCAGCAGTTACATGTACGGCAGGGGGAACACTGAAGCTTTCTTT
cdr3_aa: CASSYMYGRGNTEAFF

clone_size: -
cdr3_length: 16
v_call: TRBV5-4
d_call: TRBD2
j_call: TRBJ2-1
cdr3_nt: TGTGCCAGCAGCTTGGTCCAGCTAGCGGGTTACAATGAGCAGTTCTTC
cdr3_aa: CASSLVQLAGYNEQFF